This T cell receptor (beta chain) is from a study of cytomegalovirus exposure and HLA in healthy donors (dated by TCRdb to about 2017). Regarding the research as a whole: According to an earlier analysis of 450 to 650 of the donors, some 180 million T cells yielded 100 million or so unique TCR beta sequences and around 280 Gb of sequence data. Of the 300 to 500 genotyped donors, 70% to 90% were placed in the genetic ancestry cluster associated with self-reported Caucasian donors. The study combined high-throughput TCR immunosequencing, statistical association of individual TCRs with disease status, and machine learning to predict cytomegalovirus infection status. The T cell repertoires of 666 subjects were profiled by immunosequencing and related to cytomegalovirus serostatus. All discovery cohort repertoires had been generated using a single sequencing platform. Donor age, sex, ethnicity and CMV serostatus were compiled together with the repertoire data. An earlier analysis of 587 of the donors applied high-throughput TCR beta sequencing to assess whether each TCR beta V gene segment acted as functional or pseudogenic. Rather than using new phenotypic data, the later analysis identified candidate immune exposures from TCR beta sequences and from how often those sequences occurred across donors. Typing coverage differed by locus: A, B, C, DRB1 and DQB1 were typed in roughly 620-630 donors, DQA1 in 500 to 550, DPA1 in around 610, and DPB1 in approximately 450. In a later analysis, previously published TCR beta repertoires from fewer than 750 donors were re-analyzed and high-resolution HLA genotyping was added so that TCR occurrence patterns could be studied. Along with the roughly 670-subject first cohort, a separate validation cohort of over a hundred different subjects was used. Genome-wide SNP genotypes for about 60% of the 666 donors were used in a later genetic analysis, which treated that subset as a discovery cohort. Roughly 5 DR-DQ haplotypes were handled as single units for association and clustering, since linkage in the cohort was strong. Across around 400 genotyped donors of the cohort, an average of approximately 220,000 unique TCR beta nucleotide sequences per donor were sequenced, and roughly 20% of those sequences were non-productive. Approximately 300 gigabases of sequencing data and approximately 85 million unique TCR sequences were included in an early release covering over 600 HLA-typed donors. HLA typing covered class I and class II loci at four-digit resolution. The aim of the study was to test whether cataloging public T cell receptors could identify signatures of past pathogen exposure.

The method behind the library was the immunoSEQ multiplex PCR assay. For the multiplex PCR, a mixture combining 60 forward primers for TCR Vbeta segments and 13 reverse primers for TCR Jbeta segments was used. Amplification of the CDR3 region of rearranged TCR beta genes was performed with a multiplex PCR assay on genomic DNA. The amplified TCR beta libraries were sequenced on the Illumina HiSeq System as 87-base-pair reads. The study's own analysis went as follows. In a later analysis, roughly 80 million unique TCR beta chains were counted across the 650 to 750 repertoires, and roughly 11 million of these chains were shared by at least two donors. Raw reads were error-corrected and collapsed into unique sequences by a nearest-neighbor algorithm in which closely related sequences were merged to remove PCR and sequencing errors. CDR3 sequences were aligned to IMGT reference sequences to assign V, D and J gene segments. Each retained sequence needed at least a six-nucleotide match to both a V gene segment and a J gene segment. Rearrangements were classified as productive when the CDR3 lacked stop codons and remained in frame with V and J, and all other rearrangements were classified as non-productive. Following IMGT convention, CDR3 was defined as the stretch from the second conserved V-encoded cysteine to the conserved J-encoded phenylalanine. The earlier analysis of 587 of the donors excluded any sequence lacking an unambiguous match to a single V gene segment. In an earlier analysis of 450 to 700 of the donors, V segments were called functional above 56.7% productive rearrangements and were called segregating when the between-donor standard deviation exceeded 5%. A statistical classification framework was built to diagnose cytomegalovirus status from the catalog of TCR beta chain sequences. In a later analysis, TCR nucleotide sequences were compared against IMGT/GENE-DB human TR gene sequences so that V and J genes could be assigned. Using the TCRdist pipeline, a later analysis assigned CDR3 sequences along with most-parsimonious VDJ recombination scenarios. In a later analysis, each TCR beta chain was defined by its CDR3 amino acid sequence together with its V-gene family, and reads lacking a unique V-gene family were excluded. As a way to deal with suspected cross-contamination and a sequencing artifact, a later analysis dropped more than 500 nucleotide sequences that were highly shared and had low generation probability. For each public chain, a later analysis derived a clonal expansion index from normalized ranks of inferred template counts within each repertoire. In a later analysis, generation probabilities were computed using a VDJ recombination model fitted to out-of-frame rearrangements, and the results were checked against IGoR. Hypergeometric tests were used in a later analysis to score TCR-TCR, TCR-HLA and TCR-CMV co-occurrence, with a repertoire-size bias correction applied to the TCR pairs. In a later analysis, false discovery rates were estimated by permuting HLA or CMV assignments 20 times. In a later analysis, co-occurring TCRs were grouped with DBSCAN, and TCRdist sequence similarity was added when clustering was performed within HLA-allele-positive subsets. For co-occurrence clustering, repertoires with fewer than 30,000 or more than 120,000 public chains were excluded, along with 4 to 6 repertoires with anomalous nucleotide sharing. In TCRdb, the immuneACCESS table is reduced to in-frame sequences with V and J assigned. These tables do not hold every clone; where another copy was compared, an unresolved V gene accounts for under half, and the others remain unexplained. The V and J calls and clone size come from that table; D and trimming were worked out from the DNA. For this sample there are approximately 100,000 clones; more than 65% appear just once. Of the sample, approximately 4.3% is held by the ten largest clones.

General conclusions and limits of the study: Most CMV-associated TCR beta chains appeared to be HLA-restricted in a later analysis, and the HLA associations seemed to be driven largely by CMV exposure. Specific HLA alleles were associated with 15,000 to 20,000 TCR beta sequences at a false discovery rate of 0.05 in a later analysis. A group of highly shared sequence variants was considered likely to be a technical artifact of the sequencing pipeline. The authors suggested that the approach could potentially be extended to other disease states and immunological phenotypes. Strong co-occurrence of HLA alleles, especially DR and DQ, made assigning TCR associations to individual alleles difficult. According to a later genetic analysis, donors in an Asian-associated ancestry cluster had fewer N-insertions in productive TCRs than the roughly 700-donor mean. A later genetic analysis associated a missense DCLRE1C variant with V-gene and J-gene trimming of TCR beta chains, and an independent cohort replicated the association. A few of the identified cytomegalovirus-associated TCR beta chains were confirmed in vitro to be specific for cytomegalovirus antigens. In an earlier analysis of about 550 of the donors, most TCR beta V segments were observed in productive rearrangements about 87% or about 30% of the time, broadly matching IMGT annotations. The only immune exposure information available for the cohort was CMV serostatus. In this cohort, only TCR beta chains were sequenced, and detectable features were limited by the absence of alpha or paired-chain data. While some public TCRs were present in many individuals, most TCR sequences turned up only very rarely across donors. In a later analysis, the rate of TCR association differed among HLA loci, with DRB1 alleles having the most associated TCRs and HLA-C alleles having the fewest. A further reported finding was that TCR beta sequences accurately predicted the HLA-A and HLA-B alleles for most subjects in the first cohort. In a later analysis, HLA-associated TCR beta chains were found to be more clonally expanded and to have lower generation probabilities than equally common non-associated chains. Correlated functional status among segregating V segments might reflect linkage disequilibrium, but an unknown experimental factor could not be ruled out. The earlier analysis of about 600 of the donors excluded roughly 16 rarely observed V segments, including chromosome 9 orphons, because counts were too low. In both the original and validation cohorts, the classifier was reported to diagnose cytomegalovirus status with high specificity and sensitivity. Several of the top co-occurrence clusters appeared to be linked to parvovirus B19, influenza, CMV and Epstein-Barr virus, according to a later analysis. Presence/absence analyses assumed roughly uniform sequencing depth across donors, an assumption that may not hold. Because HLA typing was missing for some donors at each locus, association tests included only the typed subset. In the study, some 160 TCR beta chains were listed as associated with cytomegalovirus.

In total, more than 500 healthy bone marrow donors made up the cohort. All cohort members were sampled while nominally healthy, although unrecorded immune exposures were likely present. The donor tested CMV seropositive and was one of the 289 seropositive cohort members. A peripheral blood sample was provided by each donor, and peripheral blood mononuclear cells were used for TCR beta sequencing. The Qiagen DNeasy Blood Extraction Kit was used to extract genomic DNA from the blood cell samples. To note about this clone: The specificity of this receptor is unknown. Base qualities are not at hand, and no much larger clone is one base apart.

The clonotype comes from a young woman in good health and CMV-seropositive. The sequencing sample was made of PBMCs.

The CDR3 loop reads CASSLRTFQETQYF. The DNA sequence reads TGTGCCAGCAGCTTACGGACTTTCCAAGAGACCCAGTACTTC. The V and J genes are TRBV13 and TRBJ2-5, and the D gene may be TRBD2, 5 bases matching. CDR3 length: 14 amino acids, cysteine to phenylalanine. CDR3 DNA only is kept here, 42 bases in frame from base 1. V is cut by 2 bases and J by 1 base, and the space between the germline ends is 8 bases. Looking up the germline V gene (reference sequence) yields CDR1 PRHDT and CDR2 FYEKMQ.